The 5 T cell receptor beta chains in this list originate from one sample, sequenced in a study of T cell changes during pregnancy in multiple sclerosis. The method was immunoSEQ multiplex PCR; TCRdb's version includes in-frame clones alone and lacks a portion of them. The sample has fewer than 60,000 clones; about 90% are singletons. Sequencing was performed on CD8+ T cells from peripheral blood mononuclear cells, taken after pregnancy. These receptors all stem from a female donor with multiple sclerosis, enrolled in a pregnancy study.

This clone was observed a few times. The chain links TRBV4-1 to TRBJ2-7; 7 nucleotides align to TRBD2. Germline lookup yields CDR1 MGHRA and CDR2 YSYEKL. This CDR3 is 13 amino acids long. The J segment lost 6 bases and the V segment lost 4 bases, leaving 6 bases of the junction unmatched. The CDR3 sequence: CASSLGRGPEQYF. The CDR3 nucleotides read TGCGCCAGCAGCCTGGGGAGGGGCCCCGAGCAGTACTTC.

This chain uses TRBV7-6 with TRBJ1-3; D is ambiguous. The CDR3 extends over 13 amino acids. Germline-derived CDR1 and CDR2 are SGHVS and FNYEAQ. The germline V and J ends were trimmed by 1 base and 4 bases, with 5 bases remaining between them. The CDR3 DNA reads as TGTGCCAGCAGCTTAGGGGCAGGAAACACCATATATTTT. Protein product: CASSLGAGNTIYF. Looking up the rest from reference TRBV7-6 and TRBJ1-3 gives the full variable domain: GAGVSQSPRYKVTKRGQDVALRCDPISGHVSLYWYRQALGQGPEFLTYFNYEAQQDKSGLPNDRFSAERPEGSISTLTIQRTEQRDSAMYRCASSLGAGNTIYFGEGSWLTVV.

This rearrangement joins TRBV9 to TRBJ2-3, with 8 positions matching TRBD1. The CDR3 has 16 residues. In germline, CDR1 is SGDLS, CDR2 YYNGEE. V lost 4 bases, J lost 3 bases, and 10 bases stayed unmatched. The CDR3 sequence is CASSPDPGTGTDTQYF. CDR3 nucleotides: TGTGCCAGCAGCCCAGACCCGGGGACAGGTACAGATACGCAGTATTTT.

The chain joins TRBV5-1 to TRBJ2-1; D may be TRBD2 (6 bases). The V gene lost 4 bases and the J gene lost 0 bases, with 11 bases spanning the gap. This CDR3 region has 15 residues. Germline lookup yields CDR1 SGHRS and CDR2 YFSETQ. CDR3 in amino acids: CASSLLGGSYNEQFF. The CDR3 DNA is TGCGCCAGCAGCCTCCTGGGGGGCTCCTACAATGAGCAGTTCTTC.

This clone occurred a few times. V and J are TRBV7-3 and TRBJ1-6, with D tentatively TRBD1 (6 bases). V shed 2 bases and J shed 13 bases, with 12 bases lying between them. The CDR3 consists of 13 residues. Germline CDR1 is SGHTA and CDR2 is FQGTGA. The CDR3 coding sequence is TGTGCCAGCAGCTTAGACGGACAGTCGCCCCTCCACTTT. It is translated as CASSLDGQSPLHF. The variable domain in full, with the rest retrieved from reference TRBV7-3 and TRBJ1-6, is GAGVSQTPSNKVTEKGKYVELRCDPISGHTALYWYRQSLGQGPEFLIYFQGTGAADDSGLPNDRFFAVRPEGSVSTLKIQRTERGDSAVYLCASSLDGQSPLHFGNGTRLTVT.